This entry describes one T cell receptor (beta chain). Its antigen remains undetermined. There are no base qualities to consult, and no much larger clone falls within one base. These data come from a study of Ad26.COV2.S vaccination and SARS-CoV-2 variants (dated by TCRdb to about 2021). Background on the whole study: Vaccine-arm donors were drawn from COV1001, a multicentre, randomized, double-blind, placebo-controlled phase I-IIa trial of Ad26.COV2.S in healthy adults. Ad26.COV2.S was administered intramuscularly at 5 x 10^10 or 1 x 10^11 viral particles, either as a single shot or as two shots given 56 days apart. The specificity and breadth of SARS-CoV-2-reactive T cell receptors after Ad26.COV2.S vaccination were assessed by TCRbeta repertoire sequencing. A total of around 32 samples were included in the TCR-sequenced set, comprising approximately 20 Ad26.COV2.S vaccine recipients, 5 placebo recipients and 8 SARS-CoV-2 convalescent individuals. Participants in the trial were split at random into five groups of five each, receiving low-dose or high-dose Ad26.COV2.S once or twice, or else placebo on both occasions. Investigators did not know the trial group allocation while performing experiments and assessing outcomes. Here is what the overall study found, with its caveats: The authors noted that total T cell responses may have been underestimated by the TCR breadth and depth analyses. After vaccination, spike-specific CD8+ and CD4+ T cell responses were reported to show substantial breadth. The study was not powered to compare responses between vaccine doses or regimens. Compared with placebo recipients, Ad26.COV2.S recipients showed higher spike-specific TCR breadth (P = 0.0014). Vaccine and placebo recipients had comparable non-spike TCR breadth, which fits with the vaccine containing only spike.

TCRbeta CDR3 regions were sequenced with the immunoSEQ Assay. After extraction, genomic DNA underwent amplification by bias-controlled multiplex PCR, followed by high-throughput sequencing. The paper's data handling went like this. Collapsing and filtering of sequences were performed to quantify the absolute abundance of each unique TCRbeta CDR3 region. Usable DNA was measured by amplifying reference genes present in all nucleated cells, and TCRbeta template counts were normalized to that usable DNA to estimate T cell fraction. Repertoire TCRs were annotated as SARS-CoV-2-specific when V gene, CDR3 amino acid sequence and J gene were exactly matched to a known reactive TCR set. The reference SARS-CoV-2 TCR set was obtained from MIRA and was filtered for enrichment in COVID-19-positive ImmuneCODE repertoires, whereby public or cross-reactive TCRs were removed. Using the MIRA antigens, annotated TCRs were further analysed by specific ORF or by position within an ORF. Breadth was defined as the number of annotated unique rearrangements divided by the total number of unique productive rearrangements, and depth was defined as the summed frequency of the annotated unique rearrangements. Two-sided Wilcoxon rank-sum tests were applied when comparing TCR breadth between groups. This immuneACCESS table, as held by TCRdb, lists in-frame sequences with V and J called but not all clones. Of the missing ones, under half trace to an unresolved V gene in checked studies; the others have no known cause. That table furnishes V, J and clone size, whereas the DNA furnished D and trimming. Counted in this sample were about 420,000 clones; 88% of them appeared once. Approximately 4% of the sample belongs to the ten largest clones.

What this sample's treatment or condition label stands for: some 20 received Ad26.COV2.S at low or high dose, single or two shots; 5 received placebo; per-sample allocation not given. For vaccine and placebo recipients, the sequenced repertoires came from samples collected on day 63 after the first injection. Between 29 July and 7 August 2020, Cohort 1b enrolled around 25 adults aged 18-55 years at one site in Boston, USA. Ad26.COV2.S was a replication-incompetent adenovirus type 26 vector expressing a prefusion-stabilized SARS-CoV-2 spike protein from the original Wuhan strain. The CDR3 holds 15 amino acids from the cysteine to the phenylalanine. Here the CDR3 DNA is all that survives: 45 bases in frame from base 1. V lost 1 base and J lost 4 bases, and the count of bases not matched to a germline gene is 5. Taken from the germline V gene (reference sequence), the CDR1 and CDR2 loops are SEHNR and FQNEAQ.

The TCR comes from a person between 18 and 65 years old who received the Ad26.COV2.S COVID-19 vaccine or a placebo. The sequence is built from TRBV7-9 and TRBJ1-2; TRBD1 agrees with 8 junctional bases. Source: peripheral blood, taken in a trial of Ad26.COV2.S vaccine versus placebo. In nucleotides, the sequence is TGTGCCAGCAGCTTAGAAACAGGGGGTGCCTATGGCTACACCTTC. It translates to CASSLETGGAYGYTF.